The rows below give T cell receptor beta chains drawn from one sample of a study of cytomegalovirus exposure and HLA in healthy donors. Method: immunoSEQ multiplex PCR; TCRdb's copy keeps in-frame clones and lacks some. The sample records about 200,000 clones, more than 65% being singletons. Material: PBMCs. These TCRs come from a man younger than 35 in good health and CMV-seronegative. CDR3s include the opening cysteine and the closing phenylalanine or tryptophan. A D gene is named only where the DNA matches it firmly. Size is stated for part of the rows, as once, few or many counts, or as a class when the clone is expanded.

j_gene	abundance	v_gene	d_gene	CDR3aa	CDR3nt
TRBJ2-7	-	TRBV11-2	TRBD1	CASSSLPGQGFLGEQYF	TGTGCCAGCAGCTCCTTACCGGGACAGGGCTTTTTGGGCGAGCAGTACTTC
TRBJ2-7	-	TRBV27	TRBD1	CASSLSNIPGQAPYEQYF	TGTGCCAGCAGTTTATCTAACATTCCGGGACAGGCACCCTACGAGCAGTACTTC
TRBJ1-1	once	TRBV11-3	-	CASSAGLNTEAFF	TGTGCCAGCAGTGCCGGGTTGAACACTGAAGCTTTCTTT
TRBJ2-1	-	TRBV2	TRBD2	CASRSLAGGSNEQFF	TGTGCCAGCAGGTCACTAGCGGGGGGGTCCAATGAGCAGTTCTTC
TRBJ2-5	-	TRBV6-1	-	CASRLRGEETQYF	TGTGCCAGCAGACTAAGGGGCGAAGAGACCCAGTACTTC
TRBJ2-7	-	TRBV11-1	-	CASSQGREQYF	TGTGCCAGCAGCCAGGGGCGCGAGCAGTACTTC
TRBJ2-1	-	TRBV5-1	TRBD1	CTSSSGSGTGIQNEQFF	TGCACCAGCAGCTCGGGGTCCGGGACAGGGATTCAAAATGAGCAGTTCTTC
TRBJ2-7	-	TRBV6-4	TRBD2	CASSVGTSGRYEQYF	TGTGCCAGCAGTGTCGGGACTAGCGGGAGATACGAGCAGTACTTC
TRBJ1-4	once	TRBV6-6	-	CASSLRGEKLFF	TGTGCCAGCTCCCTCAGGGGTGAAAAACTGTTTTTT
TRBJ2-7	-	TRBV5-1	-	CASSLGATLSYEQYF	TGCGCCAGCAGCTTAGGAGCGACTCTCTCCTACGAGCAGTACTTC
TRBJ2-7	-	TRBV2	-	CASSESSGLLEQYF	TGTGCCAGCAGTGAGTCTTCTGGCCTCCTCGAGCAGTACTTC
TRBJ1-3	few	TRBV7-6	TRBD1	CASSLNPRTGHSGNTIYF	TGTGCCAGCAGCTTAAATCCCCGGACAGGCCACTCTGGAAACACCATATATTTT
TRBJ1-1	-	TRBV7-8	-	CASSLAGGAEAFF	TGTGCCAGCAGCTTAGCGGGGGGAGCTGAAGCTTTCTTT
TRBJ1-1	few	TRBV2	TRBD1	CASTPTGEMNTEAFF	TGTGCCAGCACCCCGACAGGGGAGATGAACACTGAAGCTTTCTTT
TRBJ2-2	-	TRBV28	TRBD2	CATQWTSGAYTGELFF	TGTGCCACCCAATGGACTAGCGGGGCCTACACCGGGGAGCTGTTTTTT
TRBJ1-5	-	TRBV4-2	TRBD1	CASSPSGTGGHQPQHF	TGTGCCAGCAGCCCGTCCGGGACAGGGGGGCATCAGCCCCAGCATTTT
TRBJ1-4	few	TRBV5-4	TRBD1	CASSYQRTGAMTNEKLFF	TGTGCCAGCAGCTACCAAAGGACAGGGGCCATGACAAATGAAAAACTGTTTTTT
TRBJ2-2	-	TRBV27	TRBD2	CASSRTLAGAVTGELFF	TGTGCCAGCAGCCGTACCTTAGCGGGAGCGGTCACCGGGGAGCTGTTTTTT
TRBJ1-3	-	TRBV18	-	CASSPTEAGTGNTIYF	TGTGCCAGCTCACCGACAGAGGCAGGGACTGGAAACACCATATATTTT
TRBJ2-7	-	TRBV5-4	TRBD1	CASEGANEQYF	TGTGCCAGCGAGGGGGCGAACGAGCAGTACTTC
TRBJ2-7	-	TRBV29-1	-	CSVSDSLGYEQYF	TGCAGCGTTTCGGACAGCCTTGGATACGAGCAGTACTTC
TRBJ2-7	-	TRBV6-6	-	CASNPSRDSRQYF	TGTGCCAGCAACCCAAGCCGGGACTCCAGACAGTACTTC
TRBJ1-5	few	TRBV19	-	CASSIPRGSNQPQHF	TGTGCCAGTAGTATTCCCAGGGGTAGCAATCAGCCCCAGCATTTT
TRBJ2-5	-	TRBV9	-	CASSVGDRGRRETQYF	TGTGCCAGCAGCGTAGGTGATAGGGGTCGGCGAGAGACCCAGTACTTC
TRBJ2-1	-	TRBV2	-	CASTMAVSPEQFF	TGTGCCAGCACAATGGCAGTATCGCCTGAGCAGTTCTTC
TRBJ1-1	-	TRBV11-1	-	CASSRNTEAFF	TGTGCCAGCAGCCGGAACACTGAAGCTTTCTTT
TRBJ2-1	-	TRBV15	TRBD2	CATSRGTSGRYEQFF	TGTGCCACCAGCAGAGGGACTAGCGGGAGATATGAGCAGTTCTTC
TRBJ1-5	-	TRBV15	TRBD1	CATSSYRGSNQPQHF	TGTGCCACCAGCAGTTACAGGGGTAGCAATCAGCCCCAGCATTTT
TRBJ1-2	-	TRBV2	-	CASSPAQGNYGYTF	TGTGCCAGCAGTCCGGCGCAGGGGAACTATGGCTACACCTTC
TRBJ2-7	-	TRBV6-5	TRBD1	CASSNTGGGYEQYF	TGTGCCAGCAGTAACACAGGGGGCGGCTACGAGCAGTACTTC
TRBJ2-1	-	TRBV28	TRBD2	CASTRTLGRENLGEQFF	TGTGCCAGCACCCGAACGTTGGGGCGGGAGAACTTAGGTGAGCAGTTCTTC
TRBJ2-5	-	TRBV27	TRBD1	CASSHRGRGETQYF	TGTGCCAGCAGTCACAGGGGGCGGGGGGAGACCCAGTACTTC
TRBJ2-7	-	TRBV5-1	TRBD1	CASRTGDHEQYF	TGCGCCAGCAGGACAGGGGATCACGAGCAGTACTTC
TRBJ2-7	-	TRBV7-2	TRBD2	CASSLRSGRLAGVNEQYF	TGTGCCAGCAGCTTAAGAAGTGGACGTTTAGCGGGAGTTAATGAGCAGTACTTC
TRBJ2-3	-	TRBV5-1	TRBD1	CASNPTGGSDTQYF	TGCGCCAGCAACCCGACAGGGGGCTCAGATACGCAGTATTTT
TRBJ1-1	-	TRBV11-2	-	CASSGRVDWGTEAFF	TGTGCCAGCAGCGGACGTGTGGACTGGGGCACTGAAGCTTTCTTT
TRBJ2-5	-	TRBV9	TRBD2	CASGAGGRTEETQYF	TGTGCCAGCGGCGCGGGGGGGAGGACAGAAGAGACCCAGTACTTC
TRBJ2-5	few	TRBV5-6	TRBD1	CASSLVLQGRQETQYF	TGTGCCAGCAGCTTGGTGCTACAGGGGCGACAAGAGACCCAGTACTTC
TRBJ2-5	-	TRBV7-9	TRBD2	CASSPPGLADQETQYF	TGTGCCAGCAGCCCGCCGGGACTAGCGGATCAAGAGACCCAGTACTTC
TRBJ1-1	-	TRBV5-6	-	CASRAQNTEAFF	TGTGCCAGCAGGGCACAGAACACTGAAGCTTTCTTT
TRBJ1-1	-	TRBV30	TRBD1	CAWKGTGVNTEAFF	TGTGCCTGGAAGGGGACAGGGGTCAACACTGAAGCTTTCTTT